Reported below is one T cell receptor (beta chain). Ages ranged from roughly 18 to 100 years, with residence in about 24 US areas. This CDR3 has 18 amino acids. Germline assignment: CDR1 GTSNPN and CDR2 SVGIG (reference sequence). V was clipped by 2 bases and J by 0 bases; unmatched bases: 14. This entry is derived from a study of blood T cell repertoires in COVID-19. Study overall: The cDNA or gDNA used as material had been derived from T cells, B-cell-depleted T cells, or PBMCs.

In the source study's methods: Researchers report that nucleated cell counts were estimated from reference gene primer amplification. Libraries were prepared by immunoSEQ multiplex PCR; TCRdb keeps only in-frame clonotypes and omits some of them. That table gives V, J and clone size, and the DNA gave D and trimming. The sample shows fewer than 400,000 clones, about 90% of them seen only once. The V gene is TRBV30, the J gene TRBJ1-1, with 8 bases fitting TRBD1. This TCR was recovered from a man aged 25-45 years who had recovered from COVID-19. The sample consisted of PBMCs or T cells enriched from blood (not recorded which). Here the CDR3 reads CAWSKVAGTGFMNTEAFF. CDR3 nucleotides: TGTGCCTGGAGTAAGGTTGCCGGGACAGGCTTCATGAACACTGAAGCTTTCTTT.